One sample yielded the 17 T cell receptor beta chains listed below, sequenced in a study of Graves' ophthalmopathy and Graves' hyperthyroidism. TCR beta CDR3 amplification used RNA transcripts. In the first round, RT-PCR was carried out with HTBI primers, and a multiplex PCR formed the second round. TCRdb ran MiXCR on the multiplex PCR reads and lists one entry per CDR3 protein. This sample has approximately 380,000 distinct CDR3 sequences, with around 20% found just once. Sequenced material: peripheral blood. The source is a woman aged 18-29 years with stable Graves' hyperthyroidism.

With regard to this clonotype: A read error is possible here, since a much larger clone lies one base away. The chain joins TRBV30 to TRBJ2-5, with 7 positions matching TRBD1. Germline lookup yields CDR1 GTSNPN and CDR2 SVGIG (reference sequence). Trimming removed 8 bases from V and 4 bases from J; junction bases left unmatched: 4. The CDR3 runs to 11 residues. The CDR3 sequence: CATGQIETQYF. CDR3 nucleotides: TGTGCCACGGGACAGATAGAGACCCAGTACTTC.

This clonotype was observed at least ten times. The chain has TRBV12-3 or TRBV12-4 and TRBJ1-1; weak D call: TRBD1 (6 bases). V lost 7 bases and J lost 8, with 17 bases in between. The CDR3 contains 13 residues. The CDR3 loop is CASNLPGVSEAFF. Written as DNA, the CDR3 is TGTGCCAGCAATCTCCCAGGGGTCTCCGAAGCTTTCTTT.

This clonotype was recorded many times. The rearrangement joins TRBV27 to TRBJ1-1, with no clear D. The CDR3 sequence is 15 residues long. The V gene's germline CDR1 is MNHEY and CDR2 SMNVEV (reference sequence). The germline V and J ends were trimmed by 6 bases and 0 bases, with 14 bases remaining between them. CDR3 residues: CASRKPGPMNTEAFF. The CDR3 DNA is TGTGCCAGCAGGAAACCGGGCCCCATGAACACTGAAGCTTTCTTT.

This clonotype was observed a handful of times. The chain recombines TRBV28 with TRBJ1-1; no clear D. With 7 bases removed from V and 1 base from J, the gap between germline ends came to 22 bases. Germline V lookup: CDR1 MDHEN, CDR2 SYDVKM. The CDR3 is 17 amino acids. CDR3 nucleotide sequence: TGTGCCAGCACCATTCTAATGGGCCCCTCGGAGAACACTGAAGCTTTCTTT. Translation gives CASTILMGPSENTEAFF.

In DNA, the CDR3 is TGTGCCAGCAGTACGACAGGGGATTTCCAACTTAACTATGGCTACACCTTC. Translating it yields CASSTTGDFQLNYGYTF. The rearrangement joins TRBV28 to TRBJ1-2; 8 bases line up with TRBD1. Germline CDR1 is MDHEN and CDR2 is SYDVKM. The V segment lost 5 bases and the J segment 1 base; nucleotides outside the gene matches: 12. This CDR3 is built from 17 residues.

This clonotype has at least ten counts. The chain is built from TRBV6-2 or TRBV6-3 and TRBJ2-7; maybe TRBD1 (6 bases). Germline V gives CDR1 MNHEY, CDR2 SVGEGT. This CDR3 contains 13 residues. Trimming cost V 10 bases and J 3 bases, with 16 bases left between them. CDR3 loop: CATKGTTDYEQYF. The CDR3 DNA sequence: TGTGCCACCAAAGGGACAACGGACTACGAGCAGTACTTC.

This clonotype was found a few times. CDR3 loop: CASSPKMNQETQYF. CDR3 sequence (DNA): TGTGCCAGCAGCCCCAAGATGAACCAAGAGACCCAGTACTTC. This chain connects TRBV7-9 to TRBJ2-5; D not certain. V shed 5 bases and J shed 0 bases, with 10 bases lying between them. This CDR3 contains 14 residues. Germline V lookup: CDR1 SEHNR, CDR2 FQNEAQ (reference sequence). The full variable domain, with the rest looked up from reference TRBV7-9 and TRBJ2-5, is DTGVSQNPRHKITKRGQNVTFRCDPISEHNRLYWYRQTLGQGPEFLTYFQNEAQLEKSRLLSDRFSAERPKGSFSTLEIQRTEQGDSAMYLCASSPKMNQETQYFGPGTRLLVL.

The gene calls are TRBV12-3 or TRBV12-4 and TRBJ1-5; D is uncertain. Trimming removed 5 bases from V and 5 bases from J, with 10 bases in between. The CDR3 spans 13 residues. CDR3 in amino acids: CASSPDGYQPQHF. As DNA, the CDR3 is TGTGCCAGCAGTCCGGACGGATATCAGCCCCAGCATTTT.

This clonotype has just a few counts. A much larger clone is a single base away; this may be a read error. This chain links TRBV2 with TRBJ2-7; tentative D call: TRBD2 (6 bases). V lost 5 bases to trimming and J lost 0 bases, with 8 bases between them. Germline V CDR1 and CDR2: SNHLY, FYNNEI. The CDR3 loop spans 13 amino acids. This CDR3 reads CASSRGTSYEQYF. For the CDR3, the DNA is TGTGCCAGCAGTCGGGGGACCTCCTACGAGCAGTACTTC. Based on the CDR3 plus reference TRBV2 and TRBJ2-7, the full variable domain is EPEVTQTPSHQVTQMGQEVILRCVPISNHLYFYWYRQILGQKVEFLVSFYNNEISEKSEIFDDQFSVERPDGSNFTLKIRSTKLEDSAMYFCASSRGTSYEQYFGPGTRLTVT.

This clonotype came up many times. The chain employs TRBV15 and TRBJ2-2; D is unclear. Germline lookup yields CDR1 LNHNV and CDR2 YYDKDF (reference sequence). The CDR3 is made up of 12 amino acids. Trimming pared 1 base from V and 6 bases from J, leaving 3 bases between. CDR3 sequence reads: CATSRGAGELFF. CDR3 DNA: TGTGCCACCAGCAGAGGAGCCGGGGAGCTGTTTTTT.

This clonotype was counted a few times. The V gene is TRBV6-2 or TRBV6-3, the J gene TRBJ1-1, with D possibly being TRBD1 (5 bases). The CDR3 loop spans 14 amino acids. V dropped 10 bases and J dropped 1 base, with 16 bases sitting between them. The V gene's germline CDR1 is MNHEY and CDR2 SVGEGT. The CDR3 protein is CATRTGTANTEAFF. CDR3 nucleotide sequence: TGTGCCACCCGTACCGGGACCGCGAACACTGAAGCTTTCTTT.

This clonotype was observed a handful of times. The chain combines TRBV27 with TRBJ2-2; D tentatively fits TRBD1 or TRBD2 (5 bases each). V was trimmed by 0 bases and J by 4 bases, leaving 6 bases between them. Germline loops: CDR1 MNHEY, CDR2 SMNVEV (reference sequence). CDR3 length: 14 residues. The CDR3 region is CASSLSGVTGELFF. For the CDR3, the DNA is TGTGCCAGCAGTTTATCGGGGGTCACCGGGGAGCTGTTTTTT.

This clonotype showed up many times. The chain couples TRBV27 to TRBJ2-5, with D hard to call. This CDR3 spans 15 amino acids. Germline CDR1 MNHEY, CDR2 SMNVEV (reference sequence). V lost 0 bases to trimming and J lost 3 bases, with 11 bases between them. CDR3 amino acids: CASSLSVALKETQYF. The CDR3 DNA follows: TGTGCCAGCAGTTTATCCGTAGCCCTTAAAGAGACCCAGTACTTC.

This clonotype was observed many times. The chain combines TRBV15 with TRBJ1-1, with D possibly matching TRBD1 (5 bases). Looked up from germline, CDR1 is LNHNV and CDR2 is YYDKDF (reference sequence). This CDR3 is 15 amino acids long. The V gene lost 1 base and the J gene lost 1 base, with 10 bases spanning the gap. CDR3 protein: CATSRAAGGNTEAFF. Here the CDR3 DNA reads TGTGCCACCAGCAGAGCCGCCGGGGGGAACACTGAAGCTTTCTTT.

This clonotype was seen at least ten times. The chain couples TRBV6-5 to TRBJ1-2; perhaps TRBD1 as D (5 bases). CDR3 length: 14 residues. Germline V CDR1 and CDR2: MNHEY, SVGAGI. The ends were cut back, 2 bases at V and 3 bases at J, with 10 bases in the middle. The CDR3 protein is CASSYRGTHYGYTF. The DNA for the CDR3 is TGTGCCAGCAGTTACCGGGGGACGCACTATGGCTACACCTTC.

With respect to this clonotype: This clone may be a read error of a much larger clone one base away. The gene calls are TRBV12-3 or TRBV12-4 and TRBJ2-5; D may be TRBD1 (6 bases). The CDR3 runs to 15 residues. V lost 2 bases and J lost 1, with 11 bases in between. CDR3 sequence: CASSLRVDSQETQYF. CDR3 DNA sequence: TGTGCCAGCAGTTTACGGGTGGACAGCCAAGAGACCCAGTACTTC.

Many counts were recorded for this clonotype. The V and J genes are TRBV19 and TRBJ1-2; no clear D. Germline V CDR1 and CDR2: LNHDA, SQIVND (reference sequence). V was cut by 1 base and J by 3 bases, with 9 bases left in between. The CDR3 is 14 residues long. CDR3 nucleotide sequence: TGTGCCAGTAGTATAGGAGGCAGCTACTATGGCTACACCTTC. Protein sequence: CASSIGGSYYGYTF.